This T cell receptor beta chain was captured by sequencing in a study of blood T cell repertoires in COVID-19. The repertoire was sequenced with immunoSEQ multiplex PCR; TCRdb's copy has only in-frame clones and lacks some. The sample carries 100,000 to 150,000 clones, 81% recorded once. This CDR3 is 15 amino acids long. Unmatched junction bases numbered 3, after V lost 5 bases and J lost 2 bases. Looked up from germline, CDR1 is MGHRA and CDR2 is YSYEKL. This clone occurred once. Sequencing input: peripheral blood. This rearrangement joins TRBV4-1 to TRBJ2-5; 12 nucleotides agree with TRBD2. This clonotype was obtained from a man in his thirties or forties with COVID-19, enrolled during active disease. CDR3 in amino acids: CASSILAGGQETQYF. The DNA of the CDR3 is TGCGCCAGCAGCATCCTAGCGGGGGGGCAAGAGACCCAGTACTTC.